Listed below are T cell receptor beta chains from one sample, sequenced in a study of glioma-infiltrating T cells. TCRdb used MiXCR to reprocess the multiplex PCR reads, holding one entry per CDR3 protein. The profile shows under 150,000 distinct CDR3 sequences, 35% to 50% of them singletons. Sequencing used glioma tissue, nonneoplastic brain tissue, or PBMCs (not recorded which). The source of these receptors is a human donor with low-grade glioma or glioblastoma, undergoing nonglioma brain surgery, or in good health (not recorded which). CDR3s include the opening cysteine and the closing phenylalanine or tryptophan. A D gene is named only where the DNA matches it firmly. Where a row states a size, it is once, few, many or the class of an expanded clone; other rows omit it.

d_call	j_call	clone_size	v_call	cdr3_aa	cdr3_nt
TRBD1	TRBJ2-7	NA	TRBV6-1	CASSDQGAYEQYF	TGTGCCAGCAGTGACCAGGGGGCCTACGAGCAGTACTTC
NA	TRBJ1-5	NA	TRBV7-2	CASSPEGQNQPQHF	TGTGCCAGCAGCCCCGAGGGCCAGAATCAGCCCCAGCATTTT
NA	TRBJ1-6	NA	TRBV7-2	CASSLEIQGGSPLHF	TGTGCCAGCAGCTTAGAAATACAGGGCGGTTCACCCCTCCACTTT
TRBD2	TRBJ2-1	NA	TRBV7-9	CASSSSLGLALEQFF	TGTGCCAGCAGCTCCTCCCTTGGACTAGCTCTTGAGCAGTTCTTC
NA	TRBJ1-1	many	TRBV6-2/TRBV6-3	CASIALSNTEAFF	TGTGCCAGCATCGCACTCTCGAACACTGAAGCTTTCTTT
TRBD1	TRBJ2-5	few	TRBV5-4	CASSPRTGPQETQYF	TGTGCCAGCAGCCCCAGGACAGGGCCCCAAGAGACCCAGTACTTC
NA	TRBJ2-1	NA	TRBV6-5	CASSYPLAGNNEQFF	TGTGCCAGCAGTTACCCTCTTGCGGGGAACAATGAGCAGTTCTTC
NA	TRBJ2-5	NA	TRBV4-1	CASSQGRAAAETQYF	TGCGCCAGCAGCCAAGGTAGGGCCGCGGCGGAGACCCAGTACTTC
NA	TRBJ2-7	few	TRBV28	CASIGGHSYEQYF	TGTGCCAGCATCGGGGGGCACTCCTACGAGCAGTACTTC
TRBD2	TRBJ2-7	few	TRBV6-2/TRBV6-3	CASSPGGISYEQYF	TGTGCCAGCAGCCCCGGGGGGATTAGCTACGAGCAGTACTTC
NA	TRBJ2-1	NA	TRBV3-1	CASSQDSEGFSLHEQFF	TGTGCCAGCAGCCAAGATAGTGAGGGGTTTTCCCTTCATGAGCAGTTCTTC
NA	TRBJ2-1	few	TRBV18	CASSPESSSYNEQFF	TGTGCCAGCTCACCTGAATCGAGCTCCTACAATGAGCAGTTCTTC
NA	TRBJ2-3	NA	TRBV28	CASMAPRDTDTQYF	TGTGCCAGCATGGCCCCTAGGGACACAGATACGCAGTATTTT
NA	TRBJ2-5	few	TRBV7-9	CASSLPTGHQETQYF	TGTGCCAGCAGCTTACCTACAGGCCACCAAGAGACCCAGTACTTC